These 14 T cell receptor beta chains share one sample of origin, sequenced in a study of cytomegalovirus exposure and HLA in healthy donors. This PCR relied on a set of 60 Vbeta primers and 13 Jbeta primers. TCRdb's copy holds only in-frame clones and misses some; the assay was immunoSEQ multiplex PCR. The top ten hold 3% to 3.5% of the sample, which has fewer than 250,000 clones, 70% to 75% seen once. The sample comprised PBMCs. These receptors all come from a woman under 40 in good health and CMV-seropositive.

The gene calls are TRBV15 and TRBJ1-5; D gene ambiguous. This CDR3 region has 14 residues. Trimming pared 5 bases from V and 3 bases from J, leaving 11 bases between. CDR1 is LNHNV and CDR2 is YYDKDF in the germline V gene (reference sequence). In nucleotides, the CDR3 is TGTGCCACCAGCTGGTCTAGAGCCAATCAGCCCCAGCATTTT. This codes for CATSWSRANQPQHF.

This chain uses TRBV4-1 with TRBJ1-4; TRBD1 matches at 8 bases. The CDR3 sequence is 18 residues long. The V segment lost 3 bases and the J segment 6 bases; nucleotides outside the gene matches: 15. CDR1 is MGHRA, CDR2 YSYEKL, per germline. DNA for the CDR3: TGCGCCAGCAGCCAGGACGTCATCGTGCAGGGGGCAGATGAAAAACTGTTTTTT. This codes for CASSQDVIVQGADEKLFF.

This sequence joins TRBV27 and TRBJ2-7; 12 bases agree with TRBD1. The germline V gene has CDR1 MNHEY and CDR2 SMNVEV (reference sequence). The trim removed 6 bases at V and 4 bases at J, leaving 10 bases unmatched. CDR3 length equals 16 residues. CDR3 nucleotides: TGTGCCAGCAGCCCTATATTGGGACAGGGGGCTTACGAGCAGTACTTC. This encodes CASSPILGQGAYEQYF.

This clone was picked up a small number of times. The chain recombines TRBV10-3 with TRBJ1-1; 8 nucleotides line up with TRBD1. The CDR3 contains 13 residues. Trimming at V came to 10 bases and at J to 1 base, leaving 5 bases not matched to a gene. In germline, CDR1 is ENHRY, CDR2 SYGVKD. The CDR3 DNA sequence: TGTGCCACTCGACAGGGGCCGAACACTGAAGCTTTCTTT. It specifies CATRQGPNTEAFF.

This clone was seen more than once but under ten times. J is TRBJ1-2 and V is TRBV19, with D unresolved. Trimming shortened V by 3 bases and J by 0 bases, and 8 bases separated the two germline ends. The CDR3 length is 14 residues. Germline V lookup: CDR1 LNHDA, CDR2 SQIVND (reference sequence). This chain's CDR3 is CASSIYGTNYGYTF. In DNA form, the CDR3 reads TGTGCCAGTAGTATTTACGGGACTAACTATGGCTACACCTTC. The full variable domain, its missing parts supplied by reference TRBV19 and TRBJ1-2, is DGGITQSPKYLFRKEGQNVTLSCEQNLNHDAMYWYRQDPGQGLRLIYYSQIVNDFQKGDIAEGYSVSREKKESFPLTVTSAQKNPTAFYLCASSIYGTNYGYTFGSGTRLTVV.

This clone appeared a few times. This chain uses TRBV5-6 with TRBJ1-1; 9 bases fit TRBD1. The germline gives CDR1 SGHDT, CDR2 YYEEEE. The V segment lost 4 bases and the J segment 10 bases; nucleotides outside the gene matches: 2. The CDR3 runs 11 residues. The CDR3 sequence: CASSRTGAAFF. DNA of the CDR3: TGTGCCAGCAGCAGGACAGGGGCAGCTTTCTTT.

The chain recombines TRBV5-1 with TRBJ2-5; TRBD1 aligns across 8 bases. The DNA end is a closer match to TRBJ2-7, so the J assignment may be wrong. The CDR3 extends over 15 amino acids. The germline CDR1 and CDR2 sequences are SGHRS and YFSETQ. The CDR3 is CASSLEGRGPDEQYF. The CDR3 DNA sequence: TGCGCCAGCAGCTTGGAGGGCAGGGGGCCAGACGAGCAGTACTTC.

This chain links TRBV10-2 with TRBJ1-1; the D is unclear. Germline CDR1 WSHSY, CDR2 SAAADI. V was shortened by 7 bases and J by 1 base, with 13 bases between the two germline ends. The CDR3 sequence is 14 residues long. The CDR3 loop reads CASIPGRANTEAFF. The CDR3 nucleotides are TGCGCCAGCATACCCGGGAGGGCGAACACTGAAGCTTTCTTT.

The chain carries TRBV7-2 and TRBJ2-1; 7 bases map to TRBD2. With V trimmed by 1 base and J by 7 bases, 7 bases remained unmatched. The CDR3 contains 15 residues. Germline lookup yields CDR1 SGHTA and CDR2 FQGNSA. In DNA form, the CDR3 reads TGTGCCAGCAGCTTAGACCGCGGGAGTAAGAATGAGCAGTTCTTC. Translating gives CASSLDRGSKNEQFF.

The V call is TRBV6-8, the J call TRBJ2-3; TRBD2 agrees at 11 bases. The germline V gene has CDR1 MNHGY and CDR2 SAAAGT. The CDR3 is 17 amino acids. With 6 bases clipped from V and 2 bases from J, the junction kept 10 bases outside the gene matches. The CDR3: CASSGLGLAVLTDTQYF. The CDR3, as DNA: TGTGCCAGCAGCGGCCTGGGACTAGCGGTCCTCACAGATACGCAGTATTTT.

The chain employs TRBV23-1 and TRBJ1-5; D unresolved. TRBV23-1 is filed as an ORF, its function uncertain. Trimming removed 0 bases from V and 1 base from J, with 13 bases in between. CDR3 length: 17 amino acids. The CDR3 sequence: CASSQSAPDTSNQPQHF. The CDR3 nucleotides read TGCGCCAGCAGTCAATCTGCCCCCGACACCAGCAATCAGCCCCAGCATTTT.

This rearrangement joins TRBV9 to TRBJ1-1; 11 bases fit TRBD1. Germline V gene sequence: CDR1 SGDLS, CDR2 YYNGEE. V dropped 1 base and J dropped 6; count of bases not matched to a gene: 5. The CDR3 length is 15 residues. Here the CDR3 reads CASSVLGTGGPEAFF. CDR3 nucleotide sequence: TGTGCCAGCAGCGTATTGGGGACAGGGGGGCCTGAAGCTTTCTTT.

V usage is TRBV19 and J usage is TRBJ2-5; D unclear. V lost 8 bases and J lost 1, with 11 bases in between. Per germline, CDR1 LNHDA and CDR2 SQIVND (reference sequence). This CDR3 comprises 13 residues. The CDR3 sequence is CASAAKSQETQYF. CDR3 nucleotide sequence: TGTGCCAGTGCAGCGAAGTCCCAAGAGACCCAGTACTTC. The variable domain in full, completed from reference TRBV19 and TRBJ2-5, reads DGGITQSPKYLFRKEGQNVTLSCEQNLNHDAMYWYRQDPGQGLRLIYYSQIVNDFQKGDIAEGYSVSREKKESFPLTVTSAQKNPTAFYLCASAAKSQETQYFGPGTRLLVL.

V is TRBV11-3 and J is TRBJ1-1, with TRBD1 as a possible D gene (5 bases). Between the trimmed V and J ends, which lost 3 bases and 4 bases, there was a span of 12 bases. The CDR3 runs to 14 residues. Germline lookup yields CDR1 SGHNT and CDR2 YENEEA. CDR3 loop: CASSFIRGGTEAFF. DNA for the CDR3: TGTGCCAGCAGCTTCATTAGGGGAGGCACTGAAGCTTTCTTT.